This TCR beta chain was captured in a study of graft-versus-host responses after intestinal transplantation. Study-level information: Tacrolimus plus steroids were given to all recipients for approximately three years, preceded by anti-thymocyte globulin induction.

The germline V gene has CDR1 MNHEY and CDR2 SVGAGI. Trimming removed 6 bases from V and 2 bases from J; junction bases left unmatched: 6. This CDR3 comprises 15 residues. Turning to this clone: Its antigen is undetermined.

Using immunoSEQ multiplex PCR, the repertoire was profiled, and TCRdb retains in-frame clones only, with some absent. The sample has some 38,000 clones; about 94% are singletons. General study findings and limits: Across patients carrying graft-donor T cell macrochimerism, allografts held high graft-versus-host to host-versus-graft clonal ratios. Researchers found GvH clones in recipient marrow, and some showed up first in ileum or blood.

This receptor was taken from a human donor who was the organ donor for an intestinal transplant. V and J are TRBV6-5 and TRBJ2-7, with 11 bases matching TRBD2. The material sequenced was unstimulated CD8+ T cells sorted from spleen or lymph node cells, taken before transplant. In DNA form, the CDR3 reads TGTGCCAGCAGCCCTGGGACTAGCGGACCCTACGAGCAGTACTTC. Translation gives CASSPGTSGPYEQYF.